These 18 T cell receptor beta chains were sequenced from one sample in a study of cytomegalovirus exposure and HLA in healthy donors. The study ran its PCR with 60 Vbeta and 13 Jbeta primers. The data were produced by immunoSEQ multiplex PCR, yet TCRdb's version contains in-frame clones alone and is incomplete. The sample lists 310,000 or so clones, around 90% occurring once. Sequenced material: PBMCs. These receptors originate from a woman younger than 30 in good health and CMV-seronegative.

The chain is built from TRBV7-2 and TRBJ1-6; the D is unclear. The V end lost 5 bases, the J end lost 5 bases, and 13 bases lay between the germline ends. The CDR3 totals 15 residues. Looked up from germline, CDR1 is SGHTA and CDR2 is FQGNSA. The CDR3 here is CASSPAGSHNSPLHF. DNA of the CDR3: TGTGCCAGCAGCCCAGCGGGGTCCCATAATTCACCCCTCCACTTT.

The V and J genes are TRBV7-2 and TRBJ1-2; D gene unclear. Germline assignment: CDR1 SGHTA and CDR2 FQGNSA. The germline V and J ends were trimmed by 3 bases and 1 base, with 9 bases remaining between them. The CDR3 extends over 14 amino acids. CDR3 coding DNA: TGTGCCAGCAGCTTGTTGTCCTTTAACTATGGCTACACCTTC. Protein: CASSLLSFNYGYTF.

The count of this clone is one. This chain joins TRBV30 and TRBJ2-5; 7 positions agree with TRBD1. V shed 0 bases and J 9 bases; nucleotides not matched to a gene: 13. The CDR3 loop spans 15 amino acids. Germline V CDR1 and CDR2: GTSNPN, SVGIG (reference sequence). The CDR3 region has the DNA TGTGCCTGGAGTGTACAAACGGGACAGCTGGCGGCCCAGTACTTC. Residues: CAWSVQTGQLAAQYF.

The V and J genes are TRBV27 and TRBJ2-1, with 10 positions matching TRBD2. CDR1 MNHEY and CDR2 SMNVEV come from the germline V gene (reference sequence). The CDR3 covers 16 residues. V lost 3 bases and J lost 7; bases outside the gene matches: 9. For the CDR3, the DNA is TGTGCCAGCAGTTTCCGGGGGAGCGGGGGGGCGAATGAGCAGTTCTTC. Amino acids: CASSFRGSGGANEQFF.

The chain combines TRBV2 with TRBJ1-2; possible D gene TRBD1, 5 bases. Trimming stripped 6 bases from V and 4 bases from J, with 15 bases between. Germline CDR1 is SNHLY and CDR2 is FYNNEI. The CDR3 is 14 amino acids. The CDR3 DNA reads TGTGCCAGCAGGAACGGCGGGGGGTCCTATGGCTACACCTTC. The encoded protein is CASRNGGGSYGYTF. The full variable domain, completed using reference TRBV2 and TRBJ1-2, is EPEVTQTPSHQVTQMGQEVILRCVPISNHLYFYWYRQILGQKVEFLVSFYNNEISEKSEIFDDQFSVERPDGSNFTLKIRSTKLEDSAMYFCASRNGGGSYGYTFGSGTRLTVV.

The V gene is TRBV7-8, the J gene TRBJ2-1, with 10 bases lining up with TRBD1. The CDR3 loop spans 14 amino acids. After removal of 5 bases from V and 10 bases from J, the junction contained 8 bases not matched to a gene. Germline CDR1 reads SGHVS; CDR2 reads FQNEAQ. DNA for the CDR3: TGTGCCAGCAGCCTCGACAGGGGGCTGTGGGAGCAGTTCTTC. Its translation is CASSLDRGLWEQFF.

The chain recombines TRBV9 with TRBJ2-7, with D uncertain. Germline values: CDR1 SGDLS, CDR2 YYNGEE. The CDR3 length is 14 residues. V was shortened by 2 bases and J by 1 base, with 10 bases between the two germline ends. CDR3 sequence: CASSVHPSSYEQYF. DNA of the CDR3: TGTGCCAGCAGCGTTCACCCCAGTTCCTACGAGCAGTACTTC.

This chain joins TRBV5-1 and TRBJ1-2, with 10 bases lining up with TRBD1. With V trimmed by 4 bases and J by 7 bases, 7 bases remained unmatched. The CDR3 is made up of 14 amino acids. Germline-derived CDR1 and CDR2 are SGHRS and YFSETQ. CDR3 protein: CASSAGQGESGYTF. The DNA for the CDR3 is TGCGCCAGCAGCGCTGGACAGGGGGAGAGTGGCTACACCTTC.

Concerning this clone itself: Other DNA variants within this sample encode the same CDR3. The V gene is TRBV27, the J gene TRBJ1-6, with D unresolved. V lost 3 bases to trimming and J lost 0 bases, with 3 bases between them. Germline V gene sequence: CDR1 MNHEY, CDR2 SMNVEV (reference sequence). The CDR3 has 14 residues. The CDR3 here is CASSFSSYNSPLHF. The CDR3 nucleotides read TGTGCCAGCAGTTTTAGCTCCTATAATTCACCCCTCCACTTT.

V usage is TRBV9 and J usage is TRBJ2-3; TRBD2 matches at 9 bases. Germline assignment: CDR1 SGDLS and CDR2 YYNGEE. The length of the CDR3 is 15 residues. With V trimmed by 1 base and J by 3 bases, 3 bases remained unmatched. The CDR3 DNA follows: TGTGCCAGCAGCGTATTGGGACTAGCTACAGATACGCAGTATTTT. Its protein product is CASSVLGLATDTQYF.

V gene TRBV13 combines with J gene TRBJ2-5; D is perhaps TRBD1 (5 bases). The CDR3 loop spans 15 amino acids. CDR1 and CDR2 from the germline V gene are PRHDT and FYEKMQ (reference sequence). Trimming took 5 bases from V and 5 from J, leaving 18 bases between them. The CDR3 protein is CASSPLKKGWETQYF. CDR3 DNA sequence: TGTGCCAGCAGCCCATTGAAGAAGGGGTGGGAGACCCAGTACTTC. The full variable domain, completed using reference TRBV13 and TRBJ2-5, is AAGVIQSPRHLIKEKRETATLKCYPIPRHDTVYWYQQGPGQDPQFLISFYEKMQSDKGSIPDRFSAQQFSDYHSELNMSSLELGDSALYFCASSPLKKGWETQYFGPGTRLLVL.

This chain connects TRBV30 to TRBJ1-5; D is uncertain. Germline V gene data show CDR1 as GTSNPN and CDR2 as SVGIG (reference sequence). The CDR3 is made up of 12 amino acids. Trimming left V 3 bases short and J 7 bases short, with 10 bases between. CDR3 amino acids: CAWSEGGQPQHF. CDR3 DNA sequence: TGTGCCTGGAGCGAGGGAGGACAGCCCCAGCATTTT.

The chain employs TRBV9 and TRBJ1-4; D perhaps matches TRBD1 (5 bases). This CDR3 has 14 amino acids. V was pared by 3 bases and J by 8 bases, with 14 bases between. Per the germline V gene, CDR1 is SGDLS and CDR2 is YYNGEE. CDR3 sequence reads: CASSGADGAEKLFF. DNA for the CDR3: TGTGCCAGCAGCGGCGCCGATGGGGCGGAAAAACTGTTTTTT.

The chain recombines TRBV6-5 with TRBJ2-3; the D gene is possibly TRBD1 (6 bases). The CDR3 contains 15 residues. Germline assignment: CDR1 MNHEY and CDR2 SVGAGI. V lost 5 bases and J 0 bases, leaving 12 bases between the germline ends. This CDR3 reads CASSGRGSSTDTQYF. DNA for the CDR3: TGTGCCAGCAGTGGCAGGGGCTCTAGCACAGATACGCAGTATTTT.

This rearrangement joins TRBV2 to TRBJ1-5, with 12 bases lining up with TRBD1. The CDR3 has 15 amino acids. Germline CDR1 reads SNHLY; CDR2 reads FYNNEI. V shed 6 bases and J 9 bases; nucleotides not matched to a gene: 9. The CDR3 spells CASSEGQGARGPQHF. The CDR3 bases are TGTGCCAGCAGCGAGGGACAGGGGGCGCGTGGGCCCCAGCATTTT. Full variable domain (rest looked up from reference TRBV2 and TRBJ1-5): EPEVTQTPSHQVTQMGQEVILRCVPISNHLYFYWYRQILGQKVEFLVSFYNNEISEKSEIFDDQFSVERPDGSNFTLKIRSTKLEDSAMYFCASSEGQGARGPQHFGDGTRLSIL.

CDR3 in DNA: TGCGCCAGCAGCTACACTAGTACCACAGATACGCAGTATTTT. Protein product: CASSYTSTTDTQYF. The chain joins TRBV5-1 to TRBJ2-3; possible D gene TRBD2, 5 bases. Germline V CDR1 and CDR2: SGHRS, YFSETQ. Trimming left V 3 bases short and J 2 bases short, with 10 bases between. There are 14 residues in the CDR3.

DNA of the CDR3: TGTGCCAGCAGTCCGATGGGACAAGACAATGAGCAGTTCTTC. It specifies CASSPMGQDNEQFF. J is TRBJ2-1 and V is TRBV27; maybe TRBD1 (6 bases). The CDR3 is 14 amino acids. Germline CDR1 is MNHEY and CDR2 is SMNVEV (reference sequence). The germline V and J ends were trimmed by 5 bases and 5 bases, with 13 bases remaining between them.

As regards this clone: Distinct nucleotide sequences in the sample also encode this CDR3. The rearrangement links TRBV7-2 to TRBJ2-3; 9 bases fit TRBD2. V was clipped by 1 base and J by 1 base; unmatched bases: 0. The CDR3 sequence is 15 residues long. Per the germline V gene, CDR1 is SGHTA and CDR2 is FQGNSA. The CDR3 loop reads CASSLVAGGTDTQYF. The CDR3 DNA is TGTGCCAGCAGCTTAGTAGCGGGAGGCACAGATACGCAGTATTTT. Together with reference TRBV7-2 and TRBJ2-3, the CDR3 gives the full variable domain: GAGVSQSPSNKVTEKGKDVELRCDPISGHTALYWYRQSLGQGLEFLIYFQGNSAPDKSGLPSDRFSAERTGGSVSTLTIQRTQQEDSAVYLCASSLVAGGTDTQYFGPGTRLTVL.